This TCR beta chain was identified during a study of identical twins. Study results and limitations: Cord blood beta clonotypes present at high abundance carried fewer insertions; no such pattern appeared in memory repertoires. Out-of-frame alpha sequences that twins shared showed excess low generation probability.

Note on this clonotype: What it binds is unknown.

TCRdb independently ran MiXCR on the 5' RACE reads; one entry per CDR3 protein. Among 400,000 to 500,000 distinct CDR3 sequences listed, 13% to 15% were seen once. Separately, the same data were catalogued under a study of yellow fever vaccine responses in identical twins.

The TCR comes from a woman aged 18-30 years in good health. Sequenced: CD4+ T cells sorted from blood.

The DNA for the CDR3 is TGTGCCAGCAGCTTAGGAGTAGGAGGCAGCACAGATACGCAGTATTTT. This codes for CASSLGVGGSTDTQYF. V gene TRBV7-6 combines with J gene TRBJ2-3; TRBD2 is a possible D gene (5 bases). The CDR3 is 16 residues long. Germline V gene sequence: CDR1 SGHVS, CDR2 FNYEAQ. V was pared by 1 base and J by 0 bases, with 11 bases between.